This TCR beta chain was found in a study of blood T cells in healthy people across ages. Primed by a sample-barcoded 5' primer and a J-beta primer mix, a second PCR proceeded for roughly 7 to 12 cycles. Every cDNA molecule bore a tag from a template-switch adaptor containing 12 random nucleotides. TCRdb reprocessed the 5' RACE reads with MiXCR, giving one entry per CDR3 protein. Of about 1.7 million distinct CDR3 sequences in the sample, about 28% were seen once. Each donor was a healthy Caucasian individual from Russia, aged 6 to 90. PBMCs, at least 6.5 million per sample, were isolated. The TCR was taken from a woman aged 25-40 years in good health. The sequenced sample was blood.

The CDR3 DNA reads as TGTGCCAGCAGTGGAAAGACAGGGGGCAAGAACACTGAAGCTTTCTTT. It is translated as CASSGKTGGKNTEAFF. This chain links TRBV6-6 with TRBJ1-1; 10 bases are a match to TRBD1. CDR3 length: 16 residues. Germline V gives CDR1 MNHNY, CDR2 SVGAGI (reference sequence). V lost 5 bases to trimming and J lost 1 base; unmatched junction nucleotides: 7.